Below are 27 T cell receptor beta chains sequenced from a single sample in a study of blood T cell repertoires in COVID-19. Only in-frame clones appear in the TCRdb table, and some are missing; sequencing was by immunoSEQ multiplex PCR. This repertoire shows a few hundred thousand clones, around 89% found once; its top ten account for over 0.95%. The specimen sequenced was PBMCs or T cells enriched from blood (not recorded which). The receptors here all came from a man in his late teens or twenties who had recovered from COVID-19.

The CDR3 loop is CASSSGTGHSPLHF. In nucleotides, the CDR3 is TGTGCCAGCAGCTCCGGGACAGGGCATTCACCCCTCCACTTT. The chain has TRBV7-9 and TRBJ1-6; 9 nucleotides agree with TRBD1. The germline V gene has CDR1 SEHNR and CDR2 FQNEAQ (reference sequence). Trimming at V came to 4 bases and at J to 8 bases, leaving 3 bases not matched to a gene. This CDR3 region has 14 residues.

This rearrangement joins TRBV28 to TRBJ1-6; tentatively, D is TRBD1 (6 bases). With 8 bases removed from V and 7 bases from J, the gap between germline ends came to 18 bases. The germline CDR1 and CDR2 sequences are MDHEN and SYDVKM. The CDR3 consists of 15 residues. CDR3 bases: TGTGCCAGCGATTCCGGGGGGCTGTGGAATTCACCCCTCCACTTT. It specifies CASDSGGLWNSPLHF.

This clone was counted once. The CDR3 DNA sequence: TGTGCCAGCAGTTTTCCGGGGGGCCTCACCGGGGAGCTGTTTTTT. Its translation: CASSFPGGLTGELFF. The chain uses TRBV28 and TRBJ2-2; TRBD2 is a possible D gene (7 bases). The germline gives CDR1 MDHEN, CDR2 SYDVKM. This CDR3 has 15 residues. Trimming stripped 3 bases from V and 4 bases from J, with 12 bases between. The variable domain in full, completed from reference TRBV28 and TRBJ2-2, reads DVKVTQSSRYLVKRTGEKVFLECVQDMDHENMFWYRQDPGLGLRLIYFSYDVKMKEKGDIPEGYSVSREKKERFSLILESASTNQTSMYLCASSFPGGLTGELFFGEGSRLTVL.

This chain links TRBV3-1 (or the pseudogene TRBV3-2) with TRBJ1-2, with 7 positions matching TRBD1. Per germline, CDR1 LGHDT and CDR2 YNNKEL (reference sequence). The CDR3 loop spans 15 amino acids. V shed 4 bases, J shed 0 bases, and the junction held 5 bases outside the gene matches. The CDR3 nucleotides are TGTGCCAGCAGCCGAACAGGGGACCCTAACTATGGCTACACCTTC. It encodes CASSRTGDPNYGYTF.

V is TRBV2 and J is TRBJ2-7; TRBD2 aligns across 9 bases. The germline V gene encodes CDR1 SNHLY and CDR2 FYNNEI. J gave up 0 bases and V 2 bases, and 11 bases lay outside the gene matches. There are 18 residues in the CDR3. CDR3 residues: CASSETPLTSGNSYEQYF. The CDR3, as DNA: TGTGCCAGCAGTGAAACCCCACTGACTAGCGGCAACTCCTACGAGCAGTACTTC.

The chain is built from TRBV5-1 and TRBJ1-2; a weak D match, TRBD1 (6 bases). The germline V gene has CDR1 SGHRS and CDR2 YFSETQ. V lost 4 bases, J lost 5 bases, and 21 bases lay in between. The CDR3 runs to 16 residues. The DNA for the CDR3 is TGCGCCAGCAGCCTAAAAAGTCGACAGGTCCATTATGGCTACACCTTC. Translation gives CASSLKSRQVHYGYTF.

This rearrangement joins TRBV2 to TRBJ2-3; 8 bases map to TRBD2. With 6 bases clipped from V and 0 bases from J, the junction kept 14 bases outside the gene matches. The CDR3 loop spans 18 amino acids. CDR1 and CDR2 (germline): SNHLY, FYNNEI. This chain's CDR3 is CASSLGRPGGTSTDTQYF. CDR3 bases: TGTGCCAGCAGCCTAGGACGCCCGGGGGGGACAAGCACAGATACGCAGTATTTT.

The J gene is TRBJ1-2, the V gene TRBV7-3, with 9 positions matching TRBD1. The V gene end was trimmed by 0 bases and the J gene end by 8 bases; junction bases not matched to a gene: 7. The length of the CDR3 is 15 residues. CDR1 and CDR2 from the germline V gene are SGHTA and FQGTGA. DNA for the CDR3: TGTGCCAGCAGCTTAACGGGGGGACAGGGCGAGGGCTACACCTTC. Translation: CASSLTGGQGEGYTF. The full variable domain, with the rest looked up from reference TRBV7-3 and TRBJ1-2, is GAGVSQTPSNKVTEKGKYVELRCDPISGHTALYWYRQSLGQGPEFLIYFQGTGAADDSGLPNDRFFAVRPEGSVSTLKIQRTERGDSAVYLCASSLTGGQGEGYTFGSGTRLTVV.

The V and J genes are TRBV7-9 and TRBJ2-7; 9 bases agree with TRBD1. The CDR3 runs 13 residues. V lost 10 bases and J lost 5; bases outside the gene matches: 9. Germline CDR1 SEHNR, CDR2 FQNEAQ (reference sequence). In DNA form, the CDR3 reads TGTGCCACCGTGGACAGGGGCGTGAACGAGCAGTACTTC. Its translation: CATVDRGVNEQYF. The full variable domain, in which reference TRBV7-9 and TRBJ2-7 provide the parts outside the CDR3, is DTGVSQNPRHKITKRGQNVTFRCDPISEHNRLYWYRQTLGQGPEFLTYFQNEAQLEKSRLLSDRFSAERPKGSFSTLEIQRTEQGDSAMYLCATVDRGVNEQYFGPGTRLTVT.

The V call is TRBV25-1, the J call TRBJ2-7, with 9 positions matching TRBD2. The germline CDR1 and CDR2 sequences are MGHDK and SYGVNS. The CDR3 length is 14 residues. V gave up 6 bases and J gave up 6 bases; unmatched junction bases: 9. The CDR3 here is CASRPGLANGEQYF. Written as DNA, the CDR3 is TGTGCCAGCAGGCCGGGACTAGCAAATGGCGAGCAGTACTTC.

In DNA, the CDR3 is TGTGCCAGCTCTGGCTCCCCTACAGGGGAAAGTGAGCAGTTCTTC. This translates into CASSGSPTGESEQFF. This chain connects TRBV5-4 to TRBJ2-1; 7 positions agree with TRBD1. V dropped 7 bases and J dropped 9; count of bases not matched to a gene: 16. The CDR3 totals 15 residues. Germline loops: CDR1 SGHNT, CDR2 YYREEE (reference sequence).

The chain uses TRBV5-6 and TRBJ2-2; possible D gene TRBD2, 5 bases. Germline V CDR1 and CDR2: SGHDT, YYEEEE. The V and J ends lost 0 bases and 3 bases respectively, with 6 bases between them. This CDR3 region has 14 residues. Here the CDR3 DNA reads TGTGCCAGCAGCTTGGAGGACTACACCGGGGAGCTGTTTTTT. Protein sequence: CASSLEDYTGELFF.

The V gene is TRBV2, the J gene TRBJ2-5; D is ambiguous. The V gene lost 5 bases and the J gene lost 2 bases, with 12 bases spanning the gap. Per germline, CDR1 SNHLY and CDR2 FYNNEI. This CDR3 has 14 residues. The CDR3: CASSSVLIQETQYF. Written as DNA, the CDR3 is TGTGCCAGCAGTTCTGTACTCATTCAAGAGACCCAGTACTTC.

J is TRBJ1-1 and V is TRBV7-9, with D possibly TRBD1 on 5 matching bases. The CDR3 is 11 amino acids. V was clipped by 8 bases and J by 4 bases, with 8 bases between them. Per the germline V gene, CDR1 is SEHNR and CDR2 is FQNEAQ (reference sequence). CDR3 DNA: TGTGCCAGCGACGGGGGCACTGAAGCTTTCTTT. It is translated as CASDGGTEAFF.

CDR3 region: CASSEGRGAGELFF. The CDR3 DNA sequence: TGTGCCAGCAGTGAAGGTCGGGGGGCCGGGGAGCTGTTTTTT. The chain joins TRBV2 to TRBJ2-2; 7 positions match TRBD2. V lost 1 base, J lost 6 bases, and 2 bases stayed unmatched. Germline lookup yields CDR1 SNHLY and CDR2 FYNNEI. This CDR3 has 14 amino acids.

V usage is TRBV2 and J usage is TRBJ2-7; 15 bases align to TRBD2. V was clipped by 10 bases and J by 5 bases; unmatched bases: 12. Germline-derived CDR1 and CDR2 are SNHLY and FYNNEI. This CDR3 has 16 residues. This CDR3 is CATLGLAGGKSNEQYF. CDR3 sequence (DNA): TGTGCCACCCTAGGACTAGCGGGAGGGAAGAGCAACGAGCAGTACTTC.

About this clone: At the DNA level, this CDR3 is encoded by other sequences in the same sample as well. The genes are TRBV28 and TRBJ1-2, with TRBD1 matching over 7 bases. The CDR3 runs 13 residues. Germline V gene sequence: CDR1 MDHEN, CDR2 SYDVKM. J lost 2 bases, V lost 5 bases, and 2 bases had no gene match. The CDR3 spells CASSQGQNYGYTF. CDR3 nucleotide sequence: TGTGCCAGCAGTCAGGGACAGAACTATGGCTACACCTTC.

J is TRBJ2-7 and V is TRBV19; a weak D match, TRBD1 (5 bases). Germline CDR1 is LNHDA and CDR2 is SQIVND (reference sequence). The V and J ends lost 3 bases and 5 bases respectively, with 11 bases between them. The CDR3 is 13 amino acids. The CDR3 DNA sequence: TGTGCCAGTAGTATTTGGGGCGTGGACGAGCAGTACTTC. Its protein is CASSIWGVDEQYF.

The chain uses TRBV7-6 and TRBJ2-2, with D hard to call. V was trimmed by 2 bases and J by 1 base, leaving 5 bases between them. The CDR3 runs to 14 residues. The germline CDR1 and CDR2 sequences are SGHVS and FNYEAQ. The CDR3, as DNA: TGTGCCAGCAGCTTAACCGGGAACACCGGGGAGCTGTTTTTT. It yields the protein CASSLTGNTGELFF.

The rearrangement links TRBV15 to TRBJ1-3; 7 bases fit TRBD1. Trimming removed 1 base from V and 4 bases from J; junction bases left unmatched: 7. Germline loops: CDR1 LNHNV, CDR2 YYDKDF (reference sequence). The CDR3 covers 16 residues. CDR3 nucleotide sequence: TGTGCCACCAGCAGAGGCGACAGGGTTTCGGGAAACACCATATATTTT. This sequence encodes CATSRGDRVSGNTIYF. Together with reference TRBV15 and TRBJ1-3, the CDR3 gives the full variable domain: DAMVIQNPRYQVTQFGKPVTLSCSQTLNHNVMYWYQQKSSQAPKLLFHYYDKDFNNEADTPDNFQSRRPNTSFCFLDIRSPGLGDTAMYLCATSRGDRVSGNTIYFGEGSWLTVV.

The rearrangement links TRBV9 to TRBJ1-1; D ambiguous. V was clipped by 7 bases and J by 1 base, with 14 bases between them. CDR3 length: 14 residues. Per germline, CDR1 SGDLS and CDR2 YYNGEE. The CDR3 coding sequence is TGTGCCAGCGGCCCCGGAGCCGCGAACACTGAAGCTTTCTTT. Residues: CASGPGAANTEAFF.

V gene TRBV18 combines with J gene TRBJ1-2; TRBD1 matches 7 bases. The CDR3 runs to 14 residues. After removal of 2 bases from V and 4 bases from J, the junction contained 4 bases not matched to a gene. CDR1 is KGHSH, CDR2 LQKENI, per germline. CDR3 in amino acids: CASSPATGPYGYTF. Written as DNA, the CDR3 is TGTGCCAGCTCACCAGCGACAGGGCCCTATGGCTACACCTTC.

In DNA form, the CDR3 reads TGTGCCAGCAGCCAACTACAGGGGTTCGGCGAGCAGTACTTC. Amino acid sequence: CASSQLQGFGEQYF. V gene TRBV4-2 combines with J gene TRBJ2-7; 7 positions agree with TRBD1. Per germline, CDR1 LGHNA and CDR2 YNFKEQ. V was pared by 2 bases and J by 6 bases, with 7 bases of the junction left unmatched. This CDR3 spans 14 amino acids.

The chain has TRBV10-3 and TRBJ1-3, with 7 bases matching TRBD1. V was clipped by 4 bases and J by 3 bases; unmatched bases: 6. This CDR3 comprises 15 residues. Germline CDR1 reads ENHRY; CDR2 reads SYGVKD. CDR3 amino acids: CAISGGQLYGNTIYF. In DNA, the CDR3 is TGTGCCATCAGTGGGGGACAGCTCTATGGAAACACCATATATTTT.

The rearrangement joins TRBV27 to TRBJ1-2, with D uncertain. Germline V gene data show CDR1 as MNHEY and CDR2 as SMNVEV (reference sequence). V was pared by 7 bases and J by 2 bases, with 17 bases between. This CDR3 region has 15 residues. CDR3 residues: CASTSRRGSNYGYTF. The CDR3 nucleotides are TGTGCCAGCACCTCAAGAAGAGGCTCAAACTATGGCTACACCTTC.

V gene TRBV25-1 combines with J gene TRBJ2-3; D perhaps matches TRBD2 (6 bases). Germline CDR1 MGHDK, CDR2 SYGVNS. CDR3 length: 15 amino acids. The V and J ends lost 2 bases and 0 bases respectively, with 9 bases between them. CDR3 amino acids: CASSEVAGSTDTQYF. CDR3 bases: TGTGCCAGCAGTGAAGTTGCGGGGAGCACAGATACGCAGTATTTT.

The chain carries TRBV5-1 and TRBJ1-6, with a possible D match to TRBD1 (6 bases). This CDR3 contains 17 residues. Per germline, CDR1 SGHRS and CDR2 YFSETQ. Between the trimmed V and J ends, which lost 0 bases and 6 bases, there was a span of 16 bases. CDR3 residues: CASSLGVGGTGNSPLHF. In DNA, the CDR3 is TGCGCCAGCAGCTTGGGGGTAGGGGGAACGGGTAATTCACCCCTCCACTTT.